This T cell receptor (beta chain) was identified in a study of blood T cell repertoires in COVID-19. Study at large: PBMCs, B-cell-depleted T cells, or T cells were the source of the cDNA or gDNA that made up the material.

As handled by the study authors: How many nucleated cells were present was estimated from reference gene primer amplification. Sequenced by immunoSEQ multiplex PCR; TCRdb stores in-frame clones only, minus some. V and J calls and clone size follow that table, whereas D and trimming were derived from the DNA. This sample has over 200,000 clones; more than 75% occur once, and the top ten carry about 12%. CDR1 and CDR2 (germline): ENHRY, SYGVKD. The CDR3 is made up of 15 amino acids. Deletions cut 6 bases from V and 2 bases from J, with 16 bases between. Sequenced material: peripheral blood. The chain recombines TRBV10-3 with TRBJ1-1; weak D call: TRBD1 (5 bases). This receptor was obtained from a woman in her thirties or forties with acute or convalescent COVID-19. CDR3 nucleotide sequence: TGTGCCATCAGGACGTCGACAGAGTTAAACACTGAAGCTTTCTTT. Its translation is CAIRTSTELNTEAFF.